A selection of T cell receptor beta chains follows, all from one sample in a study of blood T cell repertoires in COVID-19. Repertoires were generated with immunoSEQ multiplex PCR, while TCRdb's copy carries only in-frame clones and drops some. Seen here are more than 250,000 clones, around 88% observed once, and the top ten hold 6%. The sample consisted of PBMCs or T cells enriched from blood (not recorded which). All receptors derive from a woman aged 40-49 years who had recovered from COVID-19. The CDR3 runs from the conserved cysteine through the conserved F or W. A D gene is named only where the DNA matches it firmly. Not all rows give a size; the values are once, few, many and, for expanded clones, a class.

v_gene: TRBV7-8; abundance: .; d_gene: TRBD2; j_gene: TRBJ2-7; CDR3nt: TGTGCCAGCAGCCGACGGACTAGCGGGACTTCCTACGAGCAGTACTTC; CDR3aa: CASSRRTSGTSYEQYF
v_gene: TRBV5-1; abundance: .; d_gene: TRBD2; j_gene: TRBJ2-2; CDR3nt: TGCGCCAGCAGCCTGTTAGCGGGAGGGGGCACCGGGGAGCTGTTTTTT; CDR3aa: CASSLLAGGGTGELFF
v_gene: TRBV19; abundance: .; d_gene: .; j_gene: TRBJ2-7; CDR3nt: TGTGCCAGTACCTTCGACCGACACTCCTACGAGCAGTACTTC; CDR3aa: CASTFDRHSYEQYF
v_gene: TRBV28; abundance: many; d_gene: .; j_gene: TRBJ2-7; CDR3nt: TGTGCCAGCAGTTTAGACAACTCCTACGAGCAGTACTTC; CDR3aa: CASSLDNSYEQYF
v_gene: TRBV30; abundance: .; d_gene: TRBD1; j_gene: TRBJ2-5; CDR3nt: TGTGCCTGGGACAGGGAAGAGACCCAGTACTTC; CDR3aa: CAWDREETQYF
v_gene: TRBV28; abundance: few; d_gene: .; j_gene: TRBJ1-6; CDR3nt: TGTGCCAGCAGTTTACGGGGGACTAATTCACCCCTCCACTTT; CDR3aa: CASSLRGTNSPLHF
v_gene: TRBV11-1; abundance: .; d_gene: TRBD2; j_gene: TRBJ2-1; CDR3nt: TGTGCCAGCAGCTTACTAGCGGGAGTGTCAAATGAGCAGTTCTTC; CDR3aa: CASSLLAGVSNEQFF
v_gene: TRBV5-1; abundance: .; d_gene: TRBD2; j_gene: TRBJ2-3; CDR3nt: TGCGCCAGCCTGCCGGACAGCGGGGGGGATACGCAGTATTTT; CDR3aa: CASLPDSGGDTQYF
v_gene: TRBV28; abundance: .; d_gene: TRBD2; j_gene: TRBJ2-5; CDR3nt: TGTGCCAGCAGCCGTACTAGCGTTACGGGCGAGACCCAGTACTTC; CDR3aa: CASSRTSVTGETQYF
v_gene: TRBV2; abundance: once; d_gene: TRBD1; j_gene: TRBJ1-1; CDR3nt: TGTGCCAGCAGAACCGGGACAGGGGACACTGAAGCTTTCTTT; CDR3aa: CASRTGTGDTEAFF
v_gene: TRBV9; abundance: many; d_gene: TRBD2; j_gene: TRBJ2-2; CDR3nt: TGTGCCAGCAGCGTAGAGGTACCAGCGGGATCGACCGGGGAGCTGTTTTTT; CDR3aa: CASSVEVPAGSTGELFF
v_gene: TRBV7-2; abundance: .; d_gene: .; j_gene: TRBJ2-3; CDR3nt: TGTGCCAGCAGCTTTGGCGGCCCCACAGATACGCAGTATTTT; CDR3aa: CASSFGGPTDTQYF
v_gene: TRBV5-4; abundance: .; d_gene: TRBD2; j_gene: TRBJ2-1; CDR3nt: TGTGCCAGCAGCTTACTAGCGGGAGTTAGTAATGAGCAGTTCTTC; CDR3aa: CASSLLAGVSNEQFF
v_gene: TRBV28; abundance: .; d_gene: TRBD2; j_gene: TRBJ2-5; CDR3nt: TGTGCCAGCAGTTACCAGTTAGCGGGAGGATTAGGAGAGACCCAGTACTTC; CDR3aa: CASSYQLAGGLGETQYF
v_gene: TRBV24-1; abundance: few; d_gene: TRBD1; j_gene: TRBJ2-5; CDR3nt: TGTGCCACCAGTGATGGACAGGGGTTTTTGGAGACCCAGTACTTC; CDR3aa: CATSDGQGFLETQYF
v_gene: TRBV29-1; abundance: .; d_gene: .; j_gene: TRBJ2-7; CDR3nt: TGCAGCGTTTCAGACAGCTCCTACGAGCAGTACTTC; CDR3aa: CSVSDSSYEQYF
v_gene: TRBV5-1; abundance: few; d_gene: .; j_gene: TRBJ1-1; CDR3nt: TGCGCCAGCAGGGCGAGGGTAGGGCGCGACTCTGAAGCTTTCTTT; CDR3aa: CASRARVGRDSEAFF
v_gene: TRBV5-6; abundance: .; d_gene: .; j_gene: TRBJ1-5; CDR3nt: TGTGCCAGCAGCTCTACAGGATTAGATCAGCCCCAGCATTTT; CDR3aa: CASSSTGLDQPQHF
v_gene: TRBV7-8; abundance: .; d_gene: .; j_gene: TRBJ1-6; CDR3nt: TGTGCCAGCAGCCGCGGGAGGGTTGGGTATAATTCACCCCTCCACTTT; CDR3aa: CASSRGRVGYNSPLHF
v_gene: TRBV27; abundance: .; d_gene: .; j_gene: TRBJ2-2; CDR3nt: TGTGCCAGCAGTACGGACAGACGGGGCACCGGGGAGCTGTTTTTT; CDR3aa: CASSTDRRGTGELFF
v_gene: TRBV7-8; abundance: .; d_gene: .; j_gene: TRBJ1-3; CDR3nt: TGTGCCAGCAGCTTAGTAGGGGACACAGGAAACACCATATATTTT; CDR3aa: CASSLVGDTGNTIYF
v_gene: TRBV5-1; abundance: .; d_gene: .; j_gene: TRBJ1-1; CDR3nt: TGCGCCAGCAGCTTGGGCGTCCCTAACACTGAAGCTTTCTTT; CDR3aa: CASSLGVPNTEAFF
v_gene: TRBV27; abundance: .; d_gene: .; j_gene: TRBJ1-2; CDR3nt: TGTGCCAGCAGTTTGGTCCCTATGGCGGACTATGGCTACACCTTC; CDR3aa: CASSLVPMADYGYTF
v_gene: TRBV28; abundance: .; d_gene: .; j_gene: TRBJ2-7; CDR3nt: TGTGCCAGCACCGAGACAGGCGCCAGCTCCTACGAGCAGTACTTC; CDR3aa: CASTETGASSYEQYF
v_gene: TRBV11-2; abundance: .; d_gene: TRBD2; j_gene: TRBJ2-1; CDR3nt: TGTGCCAGCAGCTCTCTTCCGGGAGGCTCCTACAATGAGCAGTTCTTC; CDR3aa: CASSSLPGGSYNEQFF
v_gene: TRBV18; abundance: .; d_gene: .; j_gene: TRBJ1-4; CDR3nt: TGTGCCAGCTCACCAGCGGAACCCCGTGAAAAACTGTTTTTT; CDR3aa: CASSPAEPREKLFF
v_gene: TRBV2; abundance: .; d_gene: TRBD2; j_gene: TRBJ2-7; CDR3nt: TGTGCCAGCGGGACTAGCGGGATCCACGAGCAGTACTTC; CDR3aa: CASGTSGIHEQYF
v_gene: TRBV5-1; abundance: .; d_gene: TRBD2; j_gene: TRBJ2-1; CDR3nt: TGCGCCAGCAGCTCGTTAGCGGGGGGCGACCCCCACAATGAGCAGTTCTTC; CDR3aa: CASSSLAGGDPHNEQFF
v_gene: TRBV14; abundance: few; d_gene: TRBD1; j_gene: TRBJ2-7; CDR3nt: TGTGCCAGCAGCCAAGACTTGGTGACAGGGGCGCCCTACGAGCAGTACTTC; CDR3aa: CASSQDLVTGAPYEQYF
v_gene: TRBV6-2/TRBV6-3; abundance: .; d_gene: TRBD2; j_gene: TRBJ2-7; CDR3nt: TGTGCCAGCAGTACCCTAGCGGGGCGAACTCGCTCCTACGAGCAGTACTTC; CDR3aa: CASSTLAGRTRSYEQYF
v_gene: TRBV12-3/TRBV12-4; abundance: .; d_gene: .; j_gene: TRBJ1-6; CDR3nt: TGTGCCAGCAGCGTGGGGCGGTCACCCCTCCACTTT; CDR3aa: CASSVGRSPLHF
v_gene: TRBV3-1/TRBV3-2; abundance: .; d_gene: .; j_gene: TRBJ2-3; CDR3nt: TGTGCCAGCAGCCGCTACAGGGAGCGCACAGATACGCAGTATTTT; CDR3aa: CASSRYRERTDTQYF
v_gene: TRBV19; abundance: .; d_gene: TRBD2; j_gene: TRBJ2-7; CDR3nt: TGTGCCAGTAGTCCCCTAGCGGGAGGCCCCTACGAGCAGTACTTC; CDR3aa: CASSPLAGGPYEQYF
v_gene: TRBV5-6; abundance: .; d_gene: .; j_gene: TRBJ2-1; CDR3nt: TGTGCCAGCAGCTTGCCGGGACTCCTATCCAATGAGCAGTTCTTC; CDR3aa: CASSLPGLLSNEQFF
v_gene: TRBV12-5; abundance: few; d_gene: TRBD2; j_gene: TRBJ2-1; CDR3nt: TGTGCTAGTGGTTTGGTGGCTAGCGGGAGGTATAGGAATGAGCAGTTCTTC; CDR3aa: CASGLVASGRYRNEQFF
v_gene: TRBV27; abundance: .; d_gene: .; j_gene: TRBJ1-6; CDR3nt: TGTGCCAGCGGTCTCCGCCGACAGTGGAACTATAATTCACCCCTCCACTTT; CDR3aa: CASGLRRQWNYNSPLHF
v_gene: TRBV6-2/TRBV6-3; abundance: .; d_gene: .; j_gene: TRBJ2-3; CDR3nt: TGTGCCAGCAGTTATGATCGGGGTGTGAATACGCAGTATTTT; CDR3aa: CASSYDRGVNTQYF
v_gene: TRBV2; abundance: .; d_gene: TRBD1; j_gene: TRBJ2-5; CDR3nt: TGTGCCAGCACCAGGACAGGGGGGTACCAAGAGACCCAGTACTTC; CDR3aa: CASTRTGGYQETQYF
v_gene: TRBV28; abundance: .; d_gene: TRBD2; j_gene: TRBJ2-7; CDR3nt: TGTGCCAGCACCACACCGGGGGGGCCCTACGAGCAGTACTTC; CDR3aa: CASTTPGGPYEQYF
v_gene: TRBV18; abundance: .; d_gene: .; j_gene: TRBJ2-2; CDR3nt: TGTGCCAGCTCACCTCGGACAGTTAACACCGGGGAGCTGTTTTTT; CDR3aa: CASSPRTVNTGELFF
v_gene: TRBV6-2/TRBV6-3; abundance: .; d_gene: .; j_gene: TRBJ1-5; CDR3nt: TGTGCCAGCAGCCCCGGGACAACTTCTCAGCATTTT; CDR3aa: CASSPGTTSQHF
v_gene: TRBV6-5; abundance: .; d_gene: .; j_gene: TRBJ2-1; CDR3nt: TGTGCCAGCAGGCCTCGGGGGGCGGGCTACAATGAGCAGTTCTTC; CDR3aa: CASRPRGAGYNEQFF
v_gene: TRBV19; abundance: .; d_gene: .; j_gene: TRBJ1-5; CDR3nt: TGTGCCAGTAGTATAGGCCGAGGGAGCAATCAGCCCCAGCATTTT; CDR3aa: CASSIGRGSNQPQHF
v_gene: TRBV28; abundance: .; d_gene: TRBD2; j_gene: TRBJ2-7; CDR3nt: TGTGCCAGCAGTTTCGCGGGAGGTGAAAAAGTGGGCGAGCAGTACTTC; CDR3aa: CASSFAGGEKVGEQYF
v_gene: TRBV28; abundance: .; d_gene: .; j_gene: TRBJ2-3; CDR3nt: TGTGCCAGCAGCGTACTCACAGATACGCAGTATTTT; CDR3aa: CASSVLTDTQYF